The entry that follows covers one TCR beta chain sequence. Its antigen is still unknown. There are no base qualities to consult, and no much larger clone falls within one base. The CDR3 regions of human TCRbeta chains were analyzed by immunosequencing. The paper's processing steps were these. Repertoire TCRs were matched against a reference library of SARS-CoV-2-specific TCRs generated with the MIRA antigen-specificity platform. Breadth meant the fraction of unique TCRs that were SARS-CoV-2-associated, whereas depth meant the fraction of total T cells that were SARS-CoV-2-associated. Using the MIRA data, each spike-specific TCR was mapped to the spike region that the TCR reacts to and placed in a CD4 or CD8 class. Log10-transformed breadth and depth values were compared by one-way ANOVA with Sidak's multiple comparisons tests. TCRdb re-hosts the immuneACCESS table, in-frame sequences only. Its copies lack some clones; in the studies checked, an unresolved V gene accounts for under half of them, and the cause for the rest is not known. V and J calls and clone size are as listed in that table; D and trimming were resolved from the DNA. Recorded for this sample are approximately 190,000 clones; roughly 93% of them occurred a single time. Together, the top ten hold roughly 9.2% of the sample.

This entry is derived from a study of T cell responses to AZD1222 COVID-19 vaccine (dated by TCRdb to the early 2020s). For the wider study: AZD1222 recipients given second doses at about 4 weeks or at about 12 weeks were pooled, since spike-specific TCR depth and breadth were not found to differ between the two schedules. TCR sequencing was performed for 230 to 250 trial participants, of whom roughly 200 were given two doses of AZD1222 and around 25 were given two doses of MenACWY control vaccine. Trial participants were enrolled by age into subgroups of 18-55, 56-69 and 70-plus years, and 148, 28 and 57 TCR-sequenced participants, respectively, were included in these subgroups.

Overall study outcomes, separate from this receptor: In the small 56-69-year group, the increase in depth fell short of significance, most likely because of low power. Conclusions about previously exposed vaccinees were limited because only 5 or 6 AZD1222 recipients were SARS-CoV-2 seropositive at baseline. The whole spike protein was spanned by vaccine-associated CD4 TCRs, and dominant responses were seen in regions 160-218 and 743-854. Spike-specific TCR breadth and depth rose significantly after two AZD1222 doses compared with day 0 and with MenACWY recipients. Reportedly, close to half of the unique spike-specific TCRs recognized epitopes lying outside the regions that are mutated in the B.1.351 and B.1.1.7 variants. Most participants were white British and females outnumbered males, and the authors suggested that clonal diversity may have been underestimated. Because no day 14 peak-response samples were available, repertoires were characterized only after the peak T cell response.

Per the publication, the time point label means: baseline before first vaccination. The vaccinee samples were drawn from two UK trials, COV001 and COV002, one of which was a single-blind randomized controlled phase 2/3 trial testing AZD1222 (ChAdOx1 nCoV-19) in healthy adults. Trial participant PBMC samples were collected at day 0 and day 28 after the second dose for TCRbeta chain sequencing. Compared with germline, V lacks 8 bases and J lacks 7 bases; bases without a gene match: 7. CDR1 KGHDR and CDR2 SFDVKD are derived from the germline V gene. There are 13 amino acids in the CDR3, from cysteine to phenylalanine inclusive. The read is trimmed to its CDR3 DNA, 39 bases read in frame from base 1.

This specimen was peripheral blood, taken on day 0 of AZD1222 vaccination. This clonotype was sampled from an adult in good health. The chain couples TRBV24-1 to TRBJ2-1; TRBD1 matches 7 bases in the middle. Here the CDR3 is given as CATTQPGQNEQFF. The base sequence is TGTGCCACCACCCAGCCGGGACAGAATGAGCAGTTCTTC.